The present TCR beta chain was sequenced within a study of CD8 T cells in ankylosing spondylitis. The V gene lost 7 bases and the J gene lost 4 bases, with 13 bases spanning the gap. CDR3 size: 13 residues. Germline CDR1 reads MDHEN; CDR2 reads SYDVKM. Broader study findings: The clones that were linked to disease were reported to be significantly enriched in matched synovial fluid samples from ankylosing spondylitis patients.

TCRdb reanalysed the 5' RACE reads using MiXCR and keeps one entry per CDR3 protein. Here the sample spans 25,000 or so distinct CDR3 sequences, roughly 8.6% being singletons. There are a few counts of this clonotype. Its antigen remains unidentified. V usage is TRBV28 and J usage is TRBJ1-1; D may be TRBD1 (5 bases). Sample: blood. The clonotype was recovered from a male donor with ankylosing spondylitis or in good health (not recorded which). The CDR3 loop reads CASKRGEGTEAFF. The CDR3 DNA is TGTGCCAGCAAGCGGGGGGAAGGCACTGAAGCTTTCTTT.